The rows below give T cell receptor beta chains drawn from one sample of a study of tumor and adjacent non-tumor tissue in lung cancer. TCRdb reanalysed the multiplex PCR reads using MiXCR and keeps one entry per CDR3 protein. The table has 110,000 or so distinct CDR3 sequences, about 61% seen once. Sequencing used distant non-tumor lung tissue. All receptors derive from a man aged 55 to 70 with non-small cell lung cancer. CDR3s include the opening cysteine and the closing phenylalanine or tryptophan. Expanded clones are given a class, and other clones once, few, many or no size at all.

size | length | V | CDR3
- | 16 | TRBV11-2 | CASSLTQGGSTDTQYF
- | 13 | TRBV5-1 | CASSFGVMETRYF
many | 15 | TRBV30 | CAWSRGGIGANVLTF
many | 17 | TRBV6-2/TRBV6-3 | CASSKPGLAGVVGELFF
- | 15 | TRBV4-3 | CTSSQTRTDYNEQFF
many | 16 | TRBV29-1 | CSPYVRVAGGTDTQYF
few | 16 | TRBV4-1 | CANSLRRGEGIYGYTF
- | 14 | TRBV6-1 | CASSATQGDTEAFF
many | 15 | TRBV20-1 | CSASRDSHTQETQYF
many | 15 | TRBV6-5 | CASSYNSGGGYTQYF
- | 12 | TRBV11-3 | CTSSPSRDTQYF
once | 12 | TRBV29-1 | CSIETETYEQYF
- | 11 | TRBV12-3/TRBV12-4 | CASSLGWKQYF
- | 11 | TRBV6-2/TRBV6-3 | CTSSSLYEQYF
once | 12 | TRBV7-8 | CASSLGGYGCTF
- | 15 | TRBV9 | CASSAGQNYNQPQHF
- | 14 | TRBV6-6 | CASSPGIAKAWQYF
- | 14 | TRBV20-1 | CSASHAYGYIGAFF
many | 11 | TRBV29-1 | CSARVNTEAFF
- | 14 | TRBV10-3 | CDIRAGQTQETQYF
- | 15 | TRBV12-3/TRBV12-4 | CVSSSPGQDNSPPHF
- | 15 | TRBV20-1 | CSASYPSGGAYIQYF
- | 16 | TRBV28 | CASSLHLQGGSYEQYF
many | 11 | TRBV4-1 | CASRFPYEQYF
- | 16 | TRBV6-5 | CVSNQQTSGIGGELFF
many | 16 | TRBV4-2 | CASSQRDAANTGELFF
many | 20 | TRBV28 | CASSFNSFSARDRDDQPQHF
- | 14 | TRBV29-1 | CSVSGSRLLETQYF
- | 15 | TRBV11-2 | CVSSTASGSGGTQYF
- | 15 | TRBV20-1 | CSTGPLQDMNTEAFF
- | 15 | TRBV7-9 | CASSWVREASTEAFF
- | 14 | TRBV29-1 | CSVDGTGGPYEQFF
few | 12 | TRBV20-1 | CSTREDRGKQYF
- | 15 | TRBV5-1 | CASSSRTGGVEKLFF
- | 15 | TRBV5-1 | CASRPLSPLTDTQYF
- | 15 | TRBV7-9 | CASSPGAGVTDTQYF
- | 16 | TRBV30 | CGWKGGGASSYNEQFF
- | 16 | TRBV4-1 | CASSQGQGPAAGEQFF
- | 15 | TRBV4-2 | CASSQVRLASYEKYF
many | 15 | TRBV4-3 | CASSQVGDRNYGYTF
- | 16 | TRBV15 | CATSRQTGQLSYEQYF
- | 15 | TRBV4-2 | CASSPSAGLRRELSF
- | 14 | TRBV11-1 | CASSPTLPYYVQYF
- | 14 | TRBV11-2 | CANTRLLGPGAQYF
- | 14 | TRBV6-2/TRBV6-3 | CASSVGTSKDEQYF
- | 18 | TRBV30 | CAWSPIELAGGKYNEQFF
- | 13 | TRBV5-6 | CANSGTEYNEQFF
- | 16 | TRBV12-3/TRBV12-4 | CTSVEGAGIPYNEQFF
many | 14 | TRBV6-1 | CASRRQGFKDEQFF
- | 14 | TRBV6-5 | CASSNLGETDMHYF
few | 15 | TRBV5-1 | CASSSSGGGGTEAFF
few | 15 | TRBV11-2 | CTSSLGQASYETQYF
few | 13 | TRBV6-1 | CASSDTGQSEQYF
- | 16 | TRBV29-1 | CSSRGRTGSNTGELFF
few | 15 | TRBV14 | CASSQAESGYNEQFF
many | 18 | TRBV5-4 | CASSPRLAGEDGANVLTF
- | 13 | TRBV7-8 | CASQHGNTRELFF